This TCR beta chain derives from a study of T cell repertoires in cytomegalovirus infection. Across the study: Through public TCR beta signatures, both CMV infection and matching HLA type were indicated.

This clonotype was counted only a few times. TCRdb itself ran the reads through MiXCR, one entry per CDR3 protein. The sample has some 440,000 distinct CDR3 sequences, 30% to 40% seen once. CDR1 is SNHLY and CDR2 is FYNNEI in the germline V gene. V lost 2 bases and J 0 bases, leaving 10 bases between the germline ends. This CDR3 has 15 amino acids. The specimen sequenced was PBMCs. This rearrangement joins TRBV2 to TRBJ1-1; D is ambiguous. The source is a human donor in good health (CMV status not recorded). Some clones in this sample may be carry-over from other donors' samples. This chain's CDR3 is CASSEPIELNTEAFF. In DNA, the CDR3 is TGTGCCAGCAGTGAACCGATCGAACTGAACACTGAAGCTTTCTTT.